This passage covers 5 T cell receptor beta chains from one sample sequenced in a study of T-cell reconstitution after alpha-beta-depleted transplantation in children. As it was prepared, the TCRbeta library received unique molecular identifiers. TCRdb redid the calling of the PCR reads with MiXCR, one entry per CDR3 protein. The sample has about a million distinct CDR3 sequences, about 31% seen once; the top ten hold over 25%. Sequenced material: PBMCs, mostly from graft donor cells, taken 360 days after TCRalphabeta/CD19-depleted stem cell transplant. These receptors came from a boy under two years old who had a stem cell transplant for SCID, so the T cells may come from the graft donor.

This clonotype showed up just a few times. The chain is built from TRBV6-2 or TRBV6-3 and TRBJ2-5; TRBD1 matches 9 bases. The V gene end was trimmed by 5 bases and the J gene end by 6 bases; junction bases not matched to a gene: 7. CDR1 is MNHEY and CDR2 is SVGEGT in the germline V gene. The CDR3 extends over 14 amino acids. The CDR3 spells CASSRTGGSQTQYF. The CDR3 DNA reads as TGTGCCAGCAGTAGAACAGGGGGCTCGCAGACCCAGTACTTC.

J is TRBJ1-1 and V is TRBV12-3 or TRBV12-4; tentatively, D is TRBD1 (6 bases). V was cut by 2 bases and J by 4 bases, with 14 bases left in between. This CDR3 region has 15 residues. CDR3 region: CASSLTFGRGTEAFF. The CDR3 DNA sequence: TGTGCCAGCAGTTTAACTTTCGGCAGGGGCACTGAAGCTTTCTTT.

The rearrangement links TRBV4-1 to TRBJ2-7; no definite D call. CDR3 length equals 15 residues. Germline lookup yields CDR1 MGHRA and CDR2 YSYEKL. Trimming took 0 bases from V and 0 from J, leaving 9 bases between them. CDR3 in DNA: TGCGCCAGCAGCCAAGATCGGTTTTACTCCTACGAGCAGTACTTC. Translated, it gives CASSQDRFYSYEQYF.

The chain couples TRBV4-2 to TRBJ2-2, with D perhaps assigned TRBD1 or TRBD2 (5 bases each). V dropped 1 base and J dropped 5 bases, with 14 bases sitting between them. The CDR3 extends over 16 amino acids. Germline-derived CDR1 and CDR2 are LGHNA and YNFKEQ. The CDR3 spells CASSQVEGTGTGELFF. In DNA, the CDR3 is TGTGCCAGCAGCCAAGTCGAAGGGACGGGGACCGGGGAGCTGTTTTTT.

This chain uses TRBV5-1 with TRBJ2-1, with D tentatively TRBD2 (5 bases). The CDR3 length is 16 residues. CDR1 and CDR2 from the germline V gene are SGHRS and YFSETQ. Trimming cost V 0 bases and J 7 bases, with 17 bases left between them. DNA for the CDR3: TGCGCCAGCAGCTTGGTCGCGGGCACCGGATGGAATGAGCAGTTCTTC. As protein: CASSLVAGTGWNEQFF.